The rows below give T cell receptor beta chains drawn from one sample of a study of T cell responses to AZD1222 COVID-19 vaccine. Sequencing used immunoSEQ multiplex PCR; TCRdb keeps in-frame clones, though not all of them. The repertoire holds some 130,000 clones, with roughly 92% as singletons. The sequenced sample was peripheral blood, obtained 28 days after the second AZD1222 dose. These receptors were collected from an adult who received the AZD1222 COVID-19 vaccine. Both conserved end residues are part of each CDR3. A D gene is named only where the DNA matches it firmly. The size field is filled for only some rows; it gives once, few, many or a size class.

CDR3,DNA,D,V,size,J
CASSESFMAGANVLTF,TGTGCCAGCAGTGAATCCTTCATGGCTGGGGCCAACGTCCTGACTTTC,-,TRBV6-1,-,TRBJ2-6
CATSDQGQGGPGELFF,TGTGCCACCAGTGATCAAGGACAGGGGGGTCCCGGGGAGCTGTTTTTT,TRBD1,TRBV24-1,-,TRBJ2-2
CASRPPGLQAFF,TGTGCCAGTAGACCGCCGGGTCTACAAGCTTTCTTT,-,TRBV19,-,TRBJ1-1
CATRAYQETQYF,TGTGCCACCCGGGCCTACCAAGAGACCCAGTACTTC,-,TRBV7-9,-,TRBJ2-5
CASSLATSSETQYF,TGCGCCAGCAGCTTAGCGACTAGCAGTGAGACCCAGTACTTC,TRBD2,TRBV5-1,once,TRBJ2-5
CASSAGIGSYEQYF,TGTGCCAGCAGTGCTGGAATTGGAAGCTACGAGCAGTACTTC,-,TRBV27,-,TRBJ2-7
CASSTPGGGADTQYF,TGTGCCAGTAGTACTCCAGGTGGGGGGGCAGATACGCAGTATTTT,TRBD2,TRBV19,-,TRBJ2-3
CASSRPLNEQFF,TGTGCCAGCAGCCGACCCCTCAATGAGCAGTTCTTC,-,TRBV6-2/TRBV6-3,-,TRBJ2-1
CASSFFGELFF,TGTGCCAGCAGTTTTTTCGGGGAGCTGTTTTTT,-,TRBV27,-,TRBJ2-2
CASSLADYWDSRFKTQYF,TGTGCCAGCAGCTTAGCTGATTACTGGGACTCCCGCTTCAAGACCCAGTACTTC,-,TRBV11-1,few,TRBJ2-5
CASSQGGLAGVYEQYF,TGTGCCAGCAGCCAGGGTGGACTAGCGGGAGTCTACGAGCAGTACTTC,TRBD2,TRBV3-1/TRBV3-2,-,TRBJ2-7
CASSLGGTANYGYTF,TGTGCCAGCAGCTTGGGTGGTACCGCTAACTATGGCTACACCTTC,-,TRBV5-8,-,TRBJ1-2
CASSYSTVNTEAFF,TGTGCCAGCAGTTACTCAACGGTGAACACTGAAGCTTTCTTT,-,TRBV6-6,-,TRBJ1-1
CASSEGLATDTQYF,TGTGCCAGCAGTGAAGGGCTAGCGACAGATACGCAGTATTTT,-,TRBV2,-,TRBJ2-3
CASSLDSMNTEAFF,TGTGCCAGCAGCTTAGACAGTATGAACACTGAAGCTTTCTTT,-,TRBV11-3,once,TRBJ1-1
CATSDSDEDEQFF,TGTGCCACCAGTGATTCGGATGAAGATGAGCAGTTCTTC,-,TRBV24-1,-,TRBJ2-1
CASSPIGGDSYNEQFF,TGTGCCAGCAGCCCGATCGGAGGGGACTCCTACAATGAGCAGTTCTTC,-,TRBV28,-,TRBJ2-1
CATSDGARAAGNTIYF,TGTGCCACCAGTGATGGGGCCCGGGCGGCGGGAAACACCATATATTTT,-,TRBV24-1,-,TRBJ1-3
CAISESNSGVRGEQYF,TGTGCCATCAGTGAGTCGAATAGCGGGGTCCGTGGTGAGCAGTACTTC,TRBD2,TRBV10-3,-,TRBJ2-7
CASSWRITKTGGAGNSPLHF,TGTGCCAGCAGTTGGCGCATCACTAAAACAGGGGGCGCCGGGAATTCACCCCTCCACTTT,TRBD1,TRBV28,-,TRBJ1-6
CASSAGTGYEQYF,TGTGCCAGCTCAGCTGGGACAGGCTACGAGCAGTACTTC,TRBD1,TRBV18,once,TRBJ2-7
CATSDLSGRGSYNEQFF,TGTGCCACCAGCGATCTAAGCGGGAGGGGATCCTACAATGAGCAGTTCTTC,TRBD2,TRBV15,once,TRBJ2-1
CAWSPTGTGRRNTEAFF,TGTGCCTGGAGTCCCACCGGGACAGGGAGGAGGAACACTGAAGCTTTCTTT,TRBD1,TRBV30,-,TRBJ1-1
CASSLVDTLGFEQYF,TGTGCCAGCAGCTTAGTGGATACATTGGGGTTCGAGCAGTACTTC,-,TRBV7-2,-,TRBJ2-7
CASSPRGRLHGYTF,TGTGCCAGCAGCCCCAGGGGGCGCCTGCATGGCTACACCTTC,TRBD1,TRBV27,-,TRBJ1-2
CASSYSRVTGELFF,TGTGCCAGCAGTTACTCTAGGGTGACCGGGGAGCTGTTTTTT,-,TRBV6-5,-,TRBJ2-2
CASSRDRSNQPQHF,TGTGCCAGCAGCCGGGACAGAAGCAATCAGCCCCAGCATTTT,TRBD1,TRBV7-9,-,TRBJ1-5
CASSSSGTRGDGYTF,TGTGCCAGTAGTAGCTCAGGGACCCGAGGGGATGGCTACACCTTC,-,TRBV19,once,TRBJ1-2